This TCR beta chain was documented in a study of T cell responses to AZD1222 COVID-19 vaccine. Whole-study results and caveats: Donors were mostly white British, more females; clonal diversity possibly underestimated. Dominant at 160-218 and 743-854, vaccine-associated CD4 TCRs also spanned spike. Repertoires were collected only later (after the peak T cell response had occurred).

Clones were sequenced by immunoSEQ multiplex PCR, and TCRdb holds only the in-frame ones, with some missing. Of about 140,000 clones detected, more than 85% appear once; the ten largest clones hold 9% to 15%. On this clone: The antigen remains undetermined.

The CDR3 is 16 residues long. Trimming took off 2 bases at V and 2 bases at J, with 12 bases between the two ends. The germline gives CDR1 LNHDA, CDR2 SQIVND (reference sequence). Material: peripheral blood, obtained after recovery from COVID-19. The TCR originated in an adult who had recovered from COVID-19. This chain joins TRBV19 and TRBJ2-2; possible D gene TRBD2, 6 bases. The CDR3 DNA reads TGTGCCAGTAGTATACTGGGGGGACTCAACACCGGGGAGCTGTTTTTT. It yields the protein CASSILGGLNTGELFF.